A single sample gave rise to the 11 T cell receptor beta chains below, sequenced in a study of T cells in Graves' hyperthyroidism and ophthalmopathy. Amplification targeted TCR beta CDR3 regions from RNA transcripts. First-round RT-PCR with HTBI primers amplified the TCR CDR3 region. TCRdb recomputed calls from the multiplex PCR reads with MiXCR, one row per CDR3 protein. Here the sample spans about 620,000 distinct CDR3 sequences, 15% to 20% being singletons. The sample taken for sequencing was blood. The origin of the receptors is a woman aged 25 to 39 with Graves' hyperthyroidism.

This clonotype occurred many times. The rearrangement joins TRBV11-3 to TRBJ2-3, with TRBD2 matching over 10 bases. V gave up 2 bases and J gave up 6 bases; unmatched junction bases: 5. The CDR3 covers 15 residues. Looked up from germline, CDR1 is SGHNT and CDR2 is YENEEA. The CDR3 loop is CASSLSLAGADTQYF. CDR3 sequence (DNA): TGTGCCAGCAGCTTAAGCCTAGCGGGAGCTGATACGCAGTATTTT.

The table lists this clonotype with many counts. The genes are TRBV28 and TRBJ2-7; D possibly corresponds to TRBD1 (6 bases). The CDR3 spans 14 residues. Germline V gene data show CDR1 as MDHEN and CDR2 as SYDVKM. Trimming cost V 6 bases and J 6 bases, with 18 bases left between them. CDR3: CASSTGTHRAEQYF. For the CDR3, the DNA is TGTGCCAGCAGCACCGGGACACATAGGGCCGAGCAGTACTTC.

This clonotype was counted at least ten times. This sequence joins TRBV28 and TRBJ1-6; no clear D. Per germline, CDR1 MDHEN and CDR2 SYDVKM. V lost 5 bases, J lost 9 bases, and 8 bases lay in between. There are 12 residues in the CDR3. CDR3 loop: CASSRRVSPLHF. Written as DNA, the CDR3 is TGTGCCAGCAGTCGAAGGGTTTCACCCCTCCACTTT.

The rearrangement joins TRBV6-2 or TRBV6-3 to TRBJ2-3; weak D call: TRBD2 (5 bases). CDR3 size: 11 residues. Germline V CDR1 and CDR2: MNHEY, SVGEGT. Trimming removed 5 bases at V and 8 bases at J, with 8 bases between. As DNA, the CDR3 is TGTGCCAGCAGTGTGGCGGGTACGCAGTATTTT. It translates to CASSVAGTQYF.

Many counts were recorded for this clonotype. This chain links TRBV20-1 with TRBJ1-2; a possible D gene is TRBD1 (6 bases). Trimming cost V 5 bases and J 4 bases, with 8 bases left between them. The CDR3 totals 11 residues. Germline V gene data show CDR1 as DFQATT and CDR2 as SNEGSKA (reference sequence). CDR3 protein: CSARDTYGYTF. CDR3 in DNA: TGCAGTGCTCGGGACACCTATGGCTACACCTTC.

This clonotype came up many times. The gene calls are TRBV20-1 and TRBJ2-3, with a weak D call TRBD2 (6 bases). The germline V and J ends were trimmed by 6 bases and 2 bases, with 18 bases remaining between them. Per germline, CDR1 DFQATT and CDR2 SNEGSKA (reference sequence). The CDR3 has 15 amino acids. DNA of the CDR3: TGCAGTGCCCGGGGCGGGGAGCGGATCACAGATACGCAGTATTTT. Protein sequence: CSARGGERITDTQYF.

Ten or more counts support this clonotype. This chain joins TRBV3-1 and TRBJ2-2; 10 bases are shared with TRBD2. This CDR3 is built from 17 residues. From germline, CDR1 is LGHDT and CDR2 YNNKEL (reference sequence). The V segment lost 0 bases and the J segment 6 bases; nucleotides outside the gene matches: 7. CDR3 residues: CASSQDVLAGEPGELFF. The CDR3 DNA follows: TGTGCCAGCAGCCAAGACGTCCTAGCGGGAGAGCCCGGGGAGCTGTTTTTT.

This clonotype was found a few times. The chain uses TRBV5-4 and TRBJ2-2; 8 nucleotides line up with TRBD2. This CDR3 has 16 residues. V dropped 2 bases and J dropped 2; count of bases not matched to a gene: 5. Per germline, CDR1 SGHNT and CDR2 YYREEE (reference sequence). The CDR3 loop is CASSFTGGPNTGELFF. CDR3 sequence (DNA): TGTGCCAGCAGCTTCACGGGAGGGCCAAACACCGGGGAGCTGTTTTTT.

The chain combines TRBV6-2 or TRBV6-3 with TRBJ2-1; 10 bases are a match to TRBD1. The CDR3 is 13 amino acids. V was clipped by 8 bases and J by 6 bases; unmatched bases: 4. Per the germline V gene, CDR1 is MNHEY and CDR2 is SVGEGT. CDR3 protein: CASGDRGVNEQFF. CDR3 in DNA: TGTGCCAGCGGGGACAGGGGAGTCAATGAGCAGTTCTTC.

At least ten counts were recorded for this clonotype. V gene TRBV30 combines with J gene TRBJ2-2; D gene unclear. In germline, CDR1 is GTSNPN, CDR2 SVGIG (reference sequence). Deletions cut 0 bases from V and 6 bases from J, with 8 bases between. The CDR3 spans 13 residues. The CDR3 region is CAWSVMGSGELFF. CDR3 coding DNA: TGTGCCTGGAGTGTAATGGGGTCCGGGGAGCTGTTTTTT.

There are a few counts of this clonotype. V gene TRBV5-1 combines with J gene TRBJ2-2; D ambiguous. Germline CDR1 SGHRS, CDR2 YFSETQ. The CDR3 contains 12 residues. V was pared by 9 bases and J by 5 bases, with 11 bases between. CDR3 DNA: TGCGCCACCCCGAAAGGGACCGGGGAGCTGTTTTTT. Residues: CATPKGTGELFF.